The rows below give T cell receptor beta chains drawn from one sample of a study of OX40 agonist ivuxolimab in advanced cancers. Assay: immunoSEQ multiplex PCR; the TCRdb copy retains only in-frame clones and omits some. The table includes 10,000 to 15,000 clones, 80% to 95% detected once. The sample consisted of CD4+ or CD8+ T cells sorted from blood, taken in a trial of the OX40 agonist ivuxolimab. The source of these receptors is an adult with an advanced solid tumor such as melanoma, head and neck, liver or kidney cancer. The CDR3 runs from the conserved cysteine through the conserved F or W. A D gene is named only where the DNA matches it firmly. Size is omitted from some rows. Given values are once, few, many or a class for expanded clones.

V,D,size,J,CDR3,DNA
TRBV25-1,-,-,TRBJ1-1,CASSAQGWYTEAFF,TGTGCCAGCAGTGCCCAGGGGTGGTACACTGAAGCTTTCTTT
TRBV7-2,-,-,TRBJ1-3,CASSQGRVTGNTIYF,TGCGCCAGCAGCCAGGGCAGGGTAACTGGAAACACCATATATTTT
TRBV10-2,TRBD1,-,TRBJ1-1,CASRDGTVTEAFF,TGCGCCAGCAGAGATGGGACAGTCACTGAAGCTTTCTTT
TRBV21-1,-,-,TRBJ1-3,CASSNLTRSGNTIYF,TGTGCCAGCAGCAATTTGACCCGCTCTGGAAACACCATATATTTT
TRBV6-6,-,-,TRBJ1-2,CASSYSTGTFYGYTF,TGTGCCAGCAGTTACTCCACCGGGACATTCTATGGCTACACCTTC
TRBV27,-,-,TRBJ1-1,CASRLQDMNTEAFF,TGTGCCAGCAGGTTACAGGACATGAACACTGAAGCTTTCTTT
TRBV10-3,-,-,TRBJ2-2,CAIQRDTGELFF,TGTGCCATCCAGCGGGACACCGGGGAGCTGTTTTTT
TRBV30,TRBD2,-,TRBJ2-1,CAWNLGVAGYTYNEQFF,TGTGCCTGGAACCTAGGGGTAGCGGGATACACCTACAATGAGCAGTTCTTC
TRBV27,-,-,TRBJ1-2,CASSLLEVGYYGYTF,TGTGCCAGCAGTTTACTCGAGGTGGGGTACTATGGCTACACCTTC
TRBV7-9,-,-,TRBJ2-7,CASSLRQVEQYF,TGTGCCAGCAGCTTAAGACAGGTCGAGCAGTACTTC
TRBV7-9,-,once,TRBJ2-4,CASSFDGQLAKNIQYF,TGTGCCAGCAGCTTCGACGGACAGTTAGCCAAAAACATTCAGTACTTC
TRBV12-5,TRBD2,-,TRBJ2-3,CASGLAQTSGGSADTQYF,TGTGCTAGTGGTTTGGCCCAGACTAGCGGGGGGTCAGCAGATACGCAGTATTTT
TRBV2,TRBD2,-,TRBJ2-5,CASQRGTSGRETQYF,TGTGCCAGCCAGAGAGGGACCAGCGGGAGGGAGACCCAGTACTTC
TRBV19,-,-,TRBJ1-1,CASSIARPIEAFF,TGTGCCAGTAGTATAGCCAGACCTATTGAAGCTTTCTTT
TRBV4-1,TRBD2,-,TRBJ2-1,CASSQRTSVRNEQFF,TGCGCCAGCAGCCAAAGGACTAGCGTCCGCAATGAGCAGTTCTTC
TRBV5-6,TRBD1,few,TRBJ2-7,CASRNRDRVTYEQYF,TGTGCCAGCAGAAACCGGGACAGGGTCACCTACGAGCAGTACTTC
TRBV7-2,-,-,TRBJ2-7,CASSKGRYEQYF,TGTGCCAGCAGCAAGGGGCGGTACGAGCAGTACTTC
TRBV11-3,TRBD2,-,TRBJ2-1,CASSLGLAGEGFF,TGTGCCAGCAGCTTAGGACTAGCGGGGGAGGGGTTCTTC
TRBV11-3,-,-,TRBJ2-7,CASSLGGASSYEQYF,TGTGCCAGCAGCTTAGGCGGGGCGAGCTCCTACGAGCAGTACTTC
TRBV11-3,TRBD1,large,TRBJ2-7,CASSPWTGAYEQYF,TGTGCCAGCAGCCCATGGACAGGGGCCTACGAGCAGTACTTC
TRBV21-1,-,-,TRBJ2-7,CASSNRSGGTYEQYF,TGTGCCAGCAGCAATCGAAGCGGGGGAACCTACGAGCAGTACTTC
TRBV7-3,-,once,TRBJ2-5,CASSLWAGHQETQYF,TGTGCCAGCAGCTTGTGGGCAGGCCATCAAGAGACCCAGTACTTC
TRBV11-3,TRBD1,-,TRBJ2-7,CASSNSDRGGDEQYF,TGTGCCAGCAGCAATTCGGACAGGGGGGGCGACGAGCAGTACTTC
TRBV4-1,TRBD2,-,TRBJ2-7,CASSQLAGDPSYEQYF,TGCGCCAGCAGCCAATTAGCGGGAGACCCCTCCTACGAGCAGTACTTC
TRBV19,-,-,TRBJ1-5,CASSREGVHQPQHF,TGTGCCAGTAGTCGAGAAGGGGTCCATCAGCCCCAGCATTTT
TRBV19,-,-,TRBJ2-3,CASSINGRFTDTQYF,TGTGCCAGTAGTATAAACGGGAGATTCACAGATACGCAGTATTTT
TRBV7-2,TRBD1,once,TRBJ1-6,CASSLASGTGGLLLPNSPLHF,TGTGCCAGCAGCTTAGCGTCCGGGACAGGGGGCCTCCTGCTCCCTAATTCACCCCTCCACTTT
TRBV5-4,-,-,TRBJ2-7,CASSLTPSYEQYF,TGTGCCAGCAGCTTAACTCCTTCCTACGAGCAGTACTTC
TRBV9,-,-,TRBJ1-4,CASSVVGGRDEKLFF,TGTGCCAGCAGCGTAGTTGGGGGTAGAGATGAAAAACTGTTTTTT